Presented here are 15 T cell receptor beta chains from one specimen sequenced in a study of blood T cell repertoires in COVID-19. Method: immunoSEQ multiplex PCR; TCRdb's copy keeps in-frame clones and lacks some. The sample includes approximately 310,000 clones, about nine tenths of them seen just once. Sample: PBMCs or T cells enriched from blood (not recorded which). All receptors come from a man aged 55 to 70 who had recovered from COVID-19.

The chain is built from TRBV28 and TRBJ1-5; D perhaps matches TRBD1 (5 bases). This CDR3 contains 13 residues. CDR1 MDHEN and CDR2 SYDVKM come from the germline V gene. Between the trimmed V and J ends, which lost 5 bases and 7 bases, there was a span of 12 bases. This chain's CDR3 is CASSQQVIQPQHF. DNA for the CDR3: TGTGCCAGCAGTCAACAGGTTATCCAGCCCCAGCATTTT.

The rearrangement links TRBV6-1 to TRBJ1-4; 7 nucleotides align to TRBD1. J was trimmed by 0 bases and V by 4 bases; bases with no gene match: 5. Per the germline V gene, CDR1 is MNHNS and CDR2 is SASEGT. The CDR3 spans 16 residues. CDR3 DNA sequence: TGTGCCAGCAGTGTTAGACAGGGAGCAACTAATGAAAAACTGTTTTTT. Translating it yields CASSVRQGATNEKLFF.

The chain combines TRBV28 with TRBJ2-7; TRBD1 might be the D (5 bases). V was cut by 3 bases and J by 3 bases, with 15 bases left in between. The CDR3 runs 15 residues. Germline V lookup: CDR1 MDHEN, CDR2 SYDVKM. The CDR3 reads CASSFLRQLNYEQYF. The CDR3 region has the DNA TGTGCCAGCAGTTTCTTACGACAGTTAAACTACGAGCAGTACTTC.

For the CDR3, the DNA is TGTGCCAGCAGCTTAGGGCACAGAGATAATTCACCCCTCCACTTT. This gives the protein CASSLGHRDNSPLHF. This chain links TRBV11-2 with TRBJ1-6; D ambiguous. Germline assignment: CDR1 SGHAT and CDR2 FQNNGV. Trimming took 1 base from V and 5 from J, leaving 9 bases between them. The CDR3 spans 15 residues.

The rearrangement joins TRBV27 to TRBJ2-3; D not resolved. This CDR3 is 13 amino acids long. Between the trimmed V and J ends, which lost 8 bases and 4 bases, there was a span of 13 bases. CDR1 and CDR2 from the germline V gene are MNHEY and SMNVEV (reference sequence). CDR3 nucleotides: TGTGCCAGCTCTGGTCGCGGCGCAGATACGCAGTATTTT. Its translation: CASSGRGADTQYF.

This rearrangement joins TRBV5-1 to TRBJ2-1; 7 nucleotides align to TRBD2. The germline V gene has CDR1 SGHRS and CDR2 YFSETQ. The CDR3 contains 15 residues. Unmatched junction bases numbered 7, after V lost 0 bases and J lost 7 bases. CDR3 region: CASSLDGRETNEQFF. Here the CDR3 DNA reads TGCGCCAGCAGCTTGGATGGGCGGGAGACGAATGAGCAGTTCTTC.

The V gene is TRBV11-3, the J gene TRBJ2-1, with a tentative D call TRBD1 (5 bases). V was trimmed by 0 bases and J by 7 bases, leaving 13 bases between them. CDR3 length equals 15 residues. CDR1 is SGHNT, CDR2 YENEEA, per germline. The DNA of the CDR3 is TGTGCCAGCAGCTTAGAAGGGGCGGCGGATAATGAGCAGTTCTTC. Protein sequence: CASSLEGAADNEQFF.

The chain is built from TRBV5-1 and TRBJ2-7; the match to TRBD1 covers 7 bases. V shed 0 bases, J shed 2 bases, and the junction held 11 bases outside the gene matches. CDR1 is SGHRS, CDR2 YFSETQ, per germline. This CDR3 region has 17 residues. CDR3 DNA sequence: TGCGCCAGCAGCTTGGCCGACACAGGGGAAAAAACCTACGAGCAGTACTTC. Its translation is CASSLADTGEKTYEQYF. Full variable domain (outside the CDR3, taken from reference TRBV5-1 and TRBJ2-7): KAGVTQTPRYLIKTRGQQVTLSCSPISGHRSVSWYQQTPGQGLQFLFEYFSETQRNKGNFPGRFSGRQFSNSRSEMNVSTLELGDSALYLCASSLADTGEKTYEQYFGPGTRLTVT.

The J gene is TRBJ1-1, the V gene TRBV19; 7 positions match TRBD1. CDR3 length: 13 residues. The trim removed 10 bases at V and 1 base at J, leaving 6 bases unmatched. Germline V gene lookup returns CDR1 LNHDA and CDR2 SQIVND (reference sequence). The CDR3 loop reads CATTDRTNTEAFF. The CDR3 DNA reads TGTGCCACTACGGACAGGACGAACACTGAAGCTTTCTTT.

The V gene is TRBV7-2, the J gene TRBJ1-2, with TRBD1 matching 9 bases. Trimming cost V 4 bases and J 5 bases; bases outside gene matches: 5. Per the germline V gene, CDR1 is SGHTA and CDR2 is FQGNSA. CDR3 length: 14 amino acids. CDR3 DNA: TGTGCCAGCAGCTGGGGACAGGGAGGTTATGGCTACACCTTC. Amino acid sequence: CASSWGQGGYGYTF.

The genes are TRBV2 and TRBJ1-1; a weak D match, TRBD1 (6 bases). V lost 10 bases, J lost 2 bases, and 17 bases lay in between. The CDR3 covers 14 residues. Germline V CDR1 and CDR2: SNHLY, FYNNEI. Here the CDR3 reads CATSTGGLNTEAFF. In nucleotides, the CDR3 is TGTGCCACCTCAACCGGGGGGCTTAACACTGAAGCTTTCTTT.

Here the CDR3 reads CASSSGRGLIKNTGELFF. As DNA, the CDR3 is TGTGCCAGCAGTTCGGGTAGAGGACTGATCAAGAACACCGGGGAGCTGTTTTTT. The chain combines TRBV6-2 or TRBV6-3 with TRBJ2-2; D possibly corresponds to TRBD2 (5 bases). Between the trimmed V and J ends, which lost 4 bases and 1 base, there was a span of 19 bases. Germline CDR1 and CDR2: MNHEY and SVGEGT. The CDR3 covers 18 residues.

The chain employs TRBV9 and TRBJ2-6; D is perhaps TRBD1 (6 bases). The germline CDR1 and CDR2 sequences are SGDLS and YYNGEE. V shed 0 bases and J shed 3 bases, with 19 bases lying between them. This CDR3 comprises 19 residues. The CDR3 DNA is TGTGCCAGCAGCGTAGCCAGGGACATACAACCCGGTGGGGCCAACGTCCTGACTTTC. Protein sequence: CASSVARDIQPGGANVLTF.

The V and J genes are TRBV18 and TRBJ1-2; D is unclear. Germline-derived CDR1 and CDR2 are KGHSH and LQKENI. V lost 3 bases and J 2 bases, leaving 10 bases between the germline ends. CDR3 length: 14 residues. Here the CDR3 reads CASSPATRNYGYTF. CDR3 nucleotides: TGTGCCAGCTCACCGGCCACCCGAAACTATGGCTACACCTTC.

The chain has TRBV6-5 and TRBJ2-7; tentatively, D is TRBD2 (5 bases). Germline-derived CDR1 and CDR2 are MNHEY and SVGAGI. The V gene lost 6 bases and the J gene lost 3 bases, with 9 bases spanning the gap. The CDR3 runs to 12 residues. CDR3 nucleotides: TGTGCCAGCAGCTCCGCGGGCTACGAGCAGTACTTC. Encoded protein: CASSSAGYEQYF.